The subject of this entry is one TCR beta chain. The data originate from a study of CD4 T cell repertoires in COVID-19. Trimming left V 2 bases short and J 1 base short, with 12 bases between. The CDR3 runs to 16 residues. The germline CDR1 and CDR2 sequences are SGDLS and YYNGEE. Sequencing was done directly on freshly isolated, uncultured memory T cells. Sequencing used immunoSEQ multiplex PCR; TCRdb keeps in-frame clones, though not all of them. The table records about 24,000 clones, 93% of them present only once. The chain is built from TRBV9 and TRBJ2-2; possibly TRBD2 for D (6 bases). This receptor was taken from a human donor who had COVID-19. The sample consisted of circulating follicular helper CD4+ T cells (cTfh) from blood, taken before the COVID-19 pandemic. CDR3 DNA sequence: TGTGCCAGCAGCGTCGCCGGGACTCGGAACACCGGGGAGCTGTTTTTT. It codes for CASSVAGTRNTGELFF.